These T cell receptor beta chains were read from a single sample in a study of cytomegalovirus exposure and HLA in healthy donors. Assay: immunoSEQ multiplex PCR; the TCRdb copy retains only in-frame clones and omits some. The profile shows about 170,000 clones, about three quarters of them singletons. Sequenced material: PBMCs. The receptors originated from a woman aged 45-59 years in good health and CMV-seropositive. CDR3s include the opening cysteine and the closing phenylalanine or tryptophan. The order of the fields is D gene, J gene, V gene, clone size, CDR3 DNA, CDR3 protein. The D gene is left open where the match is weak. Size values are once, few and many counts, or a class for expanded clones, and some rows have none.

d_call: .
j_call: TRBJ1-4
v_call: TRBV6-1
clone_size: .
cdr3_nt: TGTGCCAGCACCCAAAGTCAGGGTGGGGATGAAAAACTGTTTTTT
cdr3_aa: CASTQSQGGDEKLFF

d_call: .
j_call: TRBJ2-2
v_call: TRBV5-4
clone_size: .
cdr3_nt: TGTGCCAGCAGCCTAGAGGCGCGTCTTAACACCGGGGAGCTGTTTTTT
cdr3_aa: CASSLEARLNTGELFF

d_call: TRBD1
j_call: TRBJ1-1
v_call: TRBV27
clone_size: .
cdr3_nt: TGTGCCAGCAGTGGACAGGGGGCCCTGGCCACTGAAGCTTTCTTT
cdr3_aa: CASSGQGALATEAFF

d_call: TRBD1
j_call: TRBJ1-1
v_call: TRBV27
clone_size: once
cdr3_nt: TGTGCCAGCAGTCAAAGACAGGGGGCCCCGAGCACTGAAGCTTTCTTT
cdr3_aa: CASSQRQGAPSTEAFF

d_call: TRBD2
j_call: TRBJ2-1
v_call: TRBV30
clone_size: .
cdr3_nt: TGTGCCTGGAGTGTGGGGGGGTACAATGAGCAGTTCTTC
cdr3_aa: CAWSVGGYNEQFF

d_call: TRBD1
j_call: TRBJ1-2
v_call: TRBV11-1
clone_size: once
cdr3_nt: TGTGCCAGCAGCAGGGACAGCGAACACTATGGCTACACCTTC
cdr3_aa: CASSRDSEHYGYTF

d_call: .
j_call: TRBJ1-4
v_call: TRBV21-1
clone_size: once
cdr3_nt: TGTGCCAGCTGCCCCCGTACTGAGAGTTTTTCAACTAATGAAAAACTGTTTTTT
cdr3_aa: CASCPRTESFSTNEKLFF

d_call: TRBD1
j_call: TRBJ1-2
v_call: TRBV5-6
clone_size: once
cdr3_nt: TGTGCCAGCAGCTTGAGGACAGGGAGGAACTATGGCTACACCTTC
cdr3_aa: CASSLRTGRNYGYTF

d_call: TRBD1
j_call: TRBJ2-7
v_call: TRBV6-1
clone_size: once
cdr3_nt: TGTGCCAGCAGTGAAACAGGGGTCGACGAGCAGTACTTC
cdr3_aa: CASSETGVDEQYF

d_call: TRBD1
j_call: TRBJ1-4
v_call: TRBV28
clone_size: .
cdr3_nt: TGTGCCAGCGCCGGGACAGGGGAGGGTGAAGGCAAACTGTTTTTT
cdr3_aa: CASAGTGEGEGKLFF

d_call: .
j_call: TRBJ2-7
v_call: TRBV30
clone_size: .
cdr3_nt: TGTGCCTGGAGTGGAGGCCGCTCCTACGAGCAGTACTTC
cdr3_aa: CAWSGGRSYEQYF

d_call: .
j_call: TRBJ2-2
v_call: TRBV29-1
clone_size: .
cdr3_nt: TGCAGCGTTGAAATAGGGACAACGAACACCGGGGAGCTGTTTTTT
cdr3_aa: CSVEIGTTNTGELFF

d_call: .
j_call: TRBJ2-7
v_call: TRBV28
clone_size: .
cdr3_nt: TGTGCCGTCGACGCGCAGGGGCGCTACGAGCAGTACTTC
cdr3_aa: CAVDAQGRYEQYF